The 5 T cell receptor beta chains below were found in one sample sequenced in a study of T cell repertoires in cytomegalovirus infection. TCRdb independently ran MiXCR on the reads; one entry per CDR3 protein. Here the sample spans some 700,000 distinct CDR3 sequences, 35% being singletons. The sequencing input was PBMCs. Receptor source: a human donor in good health (CMV status not recorded). Some clones in this sample may be carry-over from other donors' samples.

The V and J genes are TRBV20-1 and TRBJ2-5; TRBD2 is a possible D gene (6 bases). Per germline, CDR1 DFQATT and CDR2 SNEGSKA (reference sequence). The CDR3 loop spans 12 amino acids. Trimming pared 3 bases from V and 5 bases from J, leaving 10 bases between. The CDR3 protein is CSASLSGETQYF. Written as DNA, the CDR3 is TGCAGTGCTAGCTTGAGCGGGGAGACCCAGTACTTC.

This clonotype was seen a few times. The chain employs TRBV4-1 and TRBJ2-3; D is unresolved. Trimming took 3 bases from V and 3 from J, leaving 4 bases between them. There are 12 residues in the CDR3. Germline CDR1 reads MGHRA; CDR2 reads YSYEKL. In DNA, the CDR3 is TGCGCCAGCAGCCACCAAACAGATACGCAGTATTTT. Residues: CASSHQTDTQYF.

About this clonotype: At one end the junction does not follow the germline gene, possibly because of a read error. The CDR3: CSSSKIGGNQPQHF. In DNA, the CDR3 is TGCTCCAGCAGCAAAATCGGGGGCAATCAGCCCCAGCATTTT. The chain joins TRBV4-1 to TRBJ1-5; no clear D. CDR3 length: 14 residues. The germline CDR1 and CDR2 sequences are MGHRA and YSYEKL.

The gene calls are TRBV6-5 and TRBJ1-5; 8 bases are shared with TRBD1. Germline loops: CDR1 MNHEY, CDR2 SVGAGI. The trim removed 4 bases at V and 6 bases at J, leaving 5 bases unmatched. The CDR3 is made up of 14 amino acids. The CDR3 loop is CASSLDRASQPQHF. For the CDR3, the DNA is TGTGCCAGCAGTTTGGACAGGGCGAGTCAGCCCCAGCATTTT.

This clonotype was observed at least ten times. This chain uses TRBV28 with TRBJ1-6; D unclear. The CDR3 sequence is 15 residues long. Germline values: CDR1 MDHEN, CDR2 SYDVKM. Trimming removed 1 base from V and 0 bases from J, with 4 bases in between. CDR3 sequence reads: CASSLSSSYNSPLHF. The DNA of the CDR3 is TGTGCCAGCAGTTTATCGAGCTCCTATAATTCACCCCTCCACTTT.